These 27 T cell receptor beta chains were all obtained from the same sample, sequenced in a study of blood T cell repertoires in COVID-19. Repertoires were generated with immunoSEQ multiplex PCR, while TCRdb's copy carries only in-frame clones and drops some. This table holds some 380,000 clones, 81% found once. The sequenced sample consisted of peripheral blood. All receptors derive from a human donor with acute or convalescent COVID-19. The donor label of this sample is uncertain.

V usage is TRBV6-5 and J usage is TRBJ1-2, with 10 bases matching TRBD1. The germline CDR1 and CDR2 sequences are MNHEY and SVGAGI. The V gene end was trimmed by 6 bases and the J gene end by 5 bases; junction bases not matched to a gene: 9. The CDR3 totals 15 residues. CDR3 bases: TGTGCCAGCAGCCGGGACAGGGGCCAATCGTATGGCTACACCTTC. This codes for CASSRDRGQSYGYTF.

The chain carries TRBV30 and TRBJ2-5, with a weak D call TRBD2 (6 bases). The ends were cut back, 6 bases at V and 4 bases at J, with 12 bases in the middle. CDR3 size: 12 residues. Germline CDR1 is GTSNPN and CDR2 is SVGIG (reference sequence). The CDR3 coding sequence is TGTGCCTGCCGCGGGGCAGGAGAGACCCAGTACTTC. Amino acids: CACRGAGETQYF.

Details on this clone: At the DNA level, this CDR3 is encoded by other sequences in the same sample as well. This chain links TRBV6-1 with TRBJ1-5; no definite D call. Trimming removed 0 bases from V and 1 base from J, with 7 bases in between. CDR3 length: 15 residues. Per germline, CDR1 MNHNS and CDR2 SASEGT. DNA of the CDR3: TGTGCCAGCAGTGAAGCAGGGAGAAGCAATCAGCCCCAGCATTTT. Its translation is CASSEAGRSNQPQHF.

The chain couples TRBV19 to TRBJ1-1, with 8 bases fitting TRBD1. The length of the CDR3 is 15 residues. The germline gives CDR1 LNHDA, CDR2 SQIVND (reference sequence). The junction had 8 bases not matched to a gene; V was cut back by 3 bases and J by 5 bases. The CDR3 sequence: CASSIRQGAYTEAFF. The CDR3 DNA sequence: TGTGCCAGTAGTATCCGGCAGGGGGCCTATACTGAAGCTTTCTTT.

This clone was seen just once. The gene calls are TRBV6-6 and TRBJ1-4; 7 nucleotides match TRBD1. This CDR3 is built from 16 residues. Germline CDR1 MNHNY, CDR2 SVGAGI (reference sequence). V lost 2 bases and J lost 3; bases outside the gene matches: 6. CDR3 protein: CASSYGGTVSNEKLFF. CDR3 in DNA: TGTGCCAGCAGTTACGGGGGGACAGTTTCTAATGAAAAACTGTTTTTT.

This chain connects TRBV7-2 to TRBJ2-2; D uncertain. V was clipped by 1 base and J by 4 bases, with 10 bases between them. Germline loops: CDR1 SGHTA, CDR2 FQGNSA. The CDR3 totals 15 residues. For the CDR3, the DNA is TGTGCCAGCAGCTTAGTTGCCCGGAGCACCGGGGAGCTGTTTTTT. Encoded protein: CASSLVARSTGELFF.

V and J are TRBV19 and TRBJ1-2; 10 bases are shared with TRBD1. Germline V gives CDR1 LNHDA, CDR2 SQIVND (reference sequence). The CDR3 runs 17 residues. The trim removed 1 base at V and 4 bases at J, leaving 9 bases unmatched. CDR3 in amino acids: CASSIGTLGQGSYGYTF. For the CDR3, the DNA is TGTGCCAGTAGTATAGGGACGTTGGGACAGGGGTCCTATGGCTACACCTTC.

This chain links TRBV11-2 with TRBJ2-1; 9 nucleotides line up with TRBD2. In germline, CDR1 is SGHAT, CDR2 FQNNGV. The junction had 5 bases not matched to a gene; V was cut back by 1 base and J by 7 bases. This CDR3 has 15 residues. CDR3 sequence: CASSLAVLAGNEQFF. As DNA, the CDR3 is TGTGCCAGCAGCTTAGCTGTGCTAGCGGGGAATGAGCAGTTCTTC.

CDR3 bases: TGTGCCAGCAGCTTGTTAGGGACAGGTCTTAGGGATACGCAGTATTTT. Its protein is CASSLLGTGLRDTQYF. The chain has TRBV5-4 and TRBJ2-3; 8 bases are shared with TRBD1. Trimming cost V 1 base and J 6 bases; bases outside gene matches: 10. The CDR3 contains 16 residues. The germline gives CDR1 SGHNT, CDR2 YYREEE (reference sequence). The whole variable domain, filled in from reference TRBV5-4 and TRBJ2-3, reads ETGVTQSPTHLIKTRGQQVTLRCSSQSGHNTVSWYQQALGQGPQFIFQYYREEENGRGNFPPRFSGLQFPNYSSELNVNALELDDSALYLCASSLLGTGLRDTQYFGPGTRLTVL.

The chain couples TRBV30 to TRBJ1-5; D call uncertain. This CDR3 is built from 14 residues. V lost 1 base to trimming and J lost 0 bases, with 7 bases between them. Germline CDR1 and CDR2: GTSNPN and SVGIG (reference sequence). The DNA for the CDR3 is TGTGCCTGGAGTGCCGGGATTAGCAATCAGCCCCAGCATTTT. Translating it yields CAWSAGISNQPQHF.

The CDR3 DNA reads TGTGCCTGGAGCGCGGGATTGAGGGAAGGCTACACCTTC. This gives the protein CAWSAGLREGYTF. The V gene is TRBV30, the J gene TRBJ1-2; D ambiguous. The CDR3 sequence is 13 residues long. Germline V CDR1 and CDR2: GTSNPN, SVGIG (reference sequence). V was trimmed by 3 bases and J by 8 bases, leaving 16 bases between them.

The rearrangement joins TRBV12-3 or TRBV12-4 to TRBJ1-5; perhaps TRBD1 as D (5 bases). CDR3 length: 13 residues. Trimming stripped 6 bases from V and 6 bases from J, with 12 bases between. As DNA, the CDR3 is TGTGCCAGCAGCCTACAGGTAACTCAGCCCCAGCATTTT. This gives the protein CASSLQVTQPQHF.

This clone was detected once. The CDR3 reads CASQSHQGGPGNTIYF. CDR3 nucleotide sequence: TGTGCCAGCCAGTCTCACCAGGGGGGCCCTGGAAACACCATATATTTT. The gene calls are TRBV14 and TRBJ1-3; 7 nucleotides match TRBD1. The trim removed 8 bases at V and 2 bases at J, leaving 12 bases unmatched. The germline CDR1 and CDR2 sequences are SGHDN and FVKESK. There are 16 residues in the CDR3. Based on the CDR3 plus reference TRBV14 and TRBJ1-3, the full variable domain is EAGVTQFPSHSVIEKGQTVTLRCDPISGHDNLYWYRRVMGKEIKFLLHFVKESKQDESGMPNNRFLAERTGGTYSTLKVQPAELEDSGVYFCASQSHQGGPGNTIYFGEGSWLTVV.

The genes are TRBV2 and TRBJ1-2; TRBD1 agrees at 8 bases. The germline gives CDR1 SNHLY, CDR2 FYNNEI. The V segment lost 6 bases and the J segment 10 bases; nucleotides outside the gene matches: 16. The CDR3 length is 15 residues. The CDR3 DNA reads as TGTGCCAGCAGGATCCTTGGACAGGGTCCTTCTTACTACACCTTC. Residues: CASRILGQGPSYYTF.

The chain's CDR3 is CASSTQTGNTEAFF. The CDR3 DNA reads TGTGCCAGTAGTACCCAAACAGGGAACACTGAAGCTTTCTTT. The chain combines TRBV19 with TRBJ1-1, with D possibly TRBD1 on 5 matching bases. Trimming took 4 bases from V and 1 from J, leaving 10 bases between them. The V gene's germline CDR1 is LNHDA and CDR2 SQIVND (reference sequence). CDR3 length: 14 residues.

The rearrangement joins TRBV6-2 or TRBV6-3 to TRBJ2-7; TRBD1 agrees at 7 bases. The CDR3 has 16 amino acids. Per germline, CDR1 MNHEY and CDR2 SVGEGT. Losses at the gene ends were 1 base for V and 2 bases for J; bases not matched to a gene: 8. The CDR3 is CASSYWLGQGAYEQYF. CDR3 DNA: TGTGCCAGCAGTTACTGGTTGGGTCAGGGGGCCTACGAGCAGTACTTC.

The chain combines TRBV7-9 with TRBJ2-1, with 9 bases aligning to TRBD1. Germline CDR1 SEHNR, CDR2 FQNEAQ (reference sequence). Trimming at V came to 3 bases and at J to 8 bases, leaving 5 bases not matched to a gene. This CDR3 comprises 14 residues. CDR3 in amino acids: CASSLHTGGDEQFF. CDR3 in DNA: TGTGCCAGCAGCTTGCATACAGGGGGCGATGAGCAGTTCTTC.

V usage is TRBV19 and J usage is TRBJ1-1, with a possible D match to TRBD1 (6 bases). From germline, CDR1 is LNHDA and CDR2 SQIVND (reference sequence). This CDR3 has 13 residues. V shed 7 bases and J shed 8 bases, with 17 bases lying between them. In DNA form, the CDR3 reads TGTGCCAGTATTTCCCAGGGGAATCTGGAAGCTTTCTTT. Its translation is CASISQGNLEAFF.

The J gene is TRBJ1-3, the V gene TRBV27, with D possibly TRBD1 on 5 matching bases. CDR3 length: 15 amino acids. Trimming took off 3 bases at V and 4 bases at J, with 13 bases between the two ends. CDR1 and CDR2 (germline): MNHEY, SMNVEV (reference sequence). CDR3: CASSFRAGQGNTIYF. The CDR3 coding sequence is TGTGCCAGCAGTTTTAGGGCAGGGCAAGGAAACACCATATATTTT.

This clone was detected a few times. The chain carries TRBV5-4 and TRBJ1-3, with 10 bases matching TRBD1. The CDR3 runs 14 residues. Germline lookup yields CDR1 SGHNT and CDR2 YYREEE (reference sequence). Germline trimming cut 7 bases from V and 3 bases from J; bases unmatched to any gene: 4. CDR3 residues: CASSTGGFGNTIYF. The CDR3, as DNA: TGTGCCAGCTCGACAGGGGGCTTTGGAAACACCATATATTTT. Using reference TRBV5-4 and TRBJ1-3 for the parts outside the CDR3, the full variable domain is ETGVTQSPTHLIKTRGQQVTLRCSSQSGHNTVSWYQQALGQGPQFIFQYYREEENGRGNFPPRFSGLQFPNYSSELNVNALELDDSALYLCASSTGGFGNTIYFGEGSWLTVV.

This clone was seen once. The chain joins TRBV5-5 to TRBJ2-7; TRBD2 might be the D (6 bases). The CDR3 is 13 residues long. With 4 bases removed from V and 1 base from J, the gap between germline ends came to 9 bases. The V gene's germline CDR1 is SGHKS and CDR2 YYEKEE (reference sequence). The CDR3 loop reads CASSVGLSYEQYF. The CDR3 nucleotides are TGTGCCAGCAGCGTCGGACTATCCTACGAGCAGTACTTC.

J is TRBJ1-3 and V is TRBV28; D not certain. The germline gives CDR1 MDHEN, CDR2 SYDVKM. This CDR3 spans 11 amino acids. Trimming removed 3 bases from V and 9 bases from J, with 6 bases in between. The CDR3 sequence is CASSFKRTIYF. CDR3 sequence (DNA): TGTGCCAGCAGTTTTAAGCGCACCATATATTTT.

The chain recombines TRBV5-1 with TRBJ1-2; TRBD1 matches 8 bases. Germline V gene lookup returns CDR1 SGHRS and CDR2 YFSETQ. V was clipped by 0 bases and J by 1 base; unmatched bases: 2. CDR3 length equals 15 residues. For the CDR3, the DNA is TGCGCCAGCAGCTTGGGCAGGGGGCTTAACTATGGCTACACCTTC. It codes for CASSLGRGLNYGYTF.

The CDR3 spells CASSQDEGRVNEQFF. CDR3 DNA: TGCGCCAGCAGCCAAGATGAGGGAAGGGTAAATGAGCAGTTCTTC. The genes are TRBV4-1 and TRBJ2-1, with D tentatively TRBD2 (5 bases). CDR3 length: 15 amino acids. V lost 0 bases, J lost 7 bases, and 13 bases lay in between. In germline, CDR1 is MGHRA, CDR2 YSYEKL.

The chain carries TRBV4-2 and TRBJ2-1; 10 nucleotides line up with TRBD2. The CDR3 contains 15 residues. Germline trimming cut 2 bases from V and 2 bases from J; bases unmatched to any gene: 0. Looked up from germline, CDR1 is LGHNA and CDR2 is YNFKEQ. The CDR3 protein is CASSQTSGTYNEQFF. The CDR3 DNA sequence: TGTGCCAGCAGCCAAACTAGCGGGACCTACAATGAGCAGTTCTTC.

The CDR3 spells CASSPGDSFNVLTF. CDR3 sequence (DNA): TGTGCCAGCAGCCCGGGGGATTCCTTCAACGTCCTGACTTTC. This sequence joins TRBV7-6 and TRBJ2-6; the D gene is possibly TRBD2 (6 bases). The CDR3 covers 14 residues. Germline V gene sequence: CDR1 SGHVS, CDR2 FNYEAQ. Trimming shortened V by 5 bases and J by 9 bases, and 14 bases separated the two germline ends.

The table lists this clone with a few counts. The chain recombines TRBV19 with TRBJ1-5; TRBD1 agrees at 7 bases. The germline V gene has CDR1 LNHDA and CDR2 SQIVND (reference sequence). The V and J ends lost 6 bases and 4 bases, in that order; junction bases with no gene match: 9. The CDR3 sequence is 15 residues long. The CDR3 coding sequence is TGTGCCAGTAGGGGAGACAGGGTGATTAATCAGCCCCAGCATTTT. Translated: CASRGDRVINQPQHF.